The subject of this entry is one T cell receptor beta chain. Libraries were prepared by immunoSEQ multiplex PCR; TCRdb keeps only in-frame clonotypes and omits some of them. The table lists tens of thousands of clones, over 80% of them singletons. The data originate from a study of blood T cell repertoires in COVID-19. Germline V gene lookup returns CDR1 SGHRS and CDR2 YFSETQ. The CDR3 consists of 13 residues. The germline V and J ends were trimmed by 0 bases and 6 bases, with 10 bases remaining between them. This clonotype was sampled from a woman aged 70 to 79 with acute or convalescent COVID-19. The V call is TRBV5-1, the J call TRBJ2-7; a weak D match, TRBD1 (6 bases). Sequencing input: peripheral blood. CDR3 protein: CASSLGDNGEQYF. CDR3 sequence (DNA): TGCGCCAGCAGCTTGGGGGACAACGGCGAGCAGTACTTC. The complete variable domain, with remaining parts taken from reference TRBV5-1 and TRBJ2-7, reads KAGVTQTPRYLIKTRGQQVTLSCSPISGHRSVSWYQQTPGQGLQFLFEYFSETQRNKGNFPGRFSGRQFSNSRSEMNVSTLELGDSALYLCASSLGDNGEQYFGPGTRLTVT.